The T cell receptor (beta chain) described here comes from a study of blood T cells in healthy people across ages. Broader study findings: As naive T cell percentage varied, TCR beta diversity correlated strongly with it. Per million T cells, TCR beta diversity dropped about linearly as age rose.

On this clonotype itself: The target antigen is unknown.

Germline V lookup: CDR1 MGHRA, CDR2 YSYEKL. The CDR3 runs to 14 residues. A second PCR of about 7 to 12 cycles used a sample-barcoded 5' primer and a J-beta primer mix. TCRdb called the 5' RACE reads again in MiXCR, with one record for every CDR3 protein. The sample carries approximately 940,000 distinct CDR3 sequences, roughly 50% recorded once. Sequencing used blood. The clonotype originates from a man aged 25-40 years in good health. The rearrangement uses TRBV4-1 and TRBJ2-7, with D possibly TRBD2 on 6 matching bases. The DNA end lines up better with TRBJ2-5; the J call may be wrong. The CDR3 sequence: CASSQVRLGETQYF. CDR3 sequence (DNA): TGCGCCAGCAGCCAAGTTAGACTAGGGGAGACCCAGTACTTC.